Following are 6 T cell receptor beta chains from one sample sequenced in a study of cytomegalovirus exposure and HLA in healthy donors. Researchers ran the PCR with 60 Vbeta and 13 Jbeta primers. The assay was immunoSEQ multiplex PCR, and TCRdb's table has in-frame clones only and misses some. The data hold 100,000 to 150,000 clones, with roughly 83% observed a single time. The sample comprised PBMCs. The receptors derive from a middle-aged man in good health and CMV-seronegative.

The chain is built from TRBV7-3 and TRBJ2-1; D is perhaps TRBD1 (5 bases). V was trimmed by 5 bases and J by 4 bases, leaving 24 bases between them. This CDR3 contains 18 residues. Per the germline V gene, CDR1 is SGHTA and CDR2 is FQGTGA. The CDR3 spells CASSTAKGATDHYNEQFF. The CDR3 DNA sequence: TGTGCCAGCAGCACCGCAAAAGGGGCTACCGACCATTACAATGAGCAGTTCTTC.

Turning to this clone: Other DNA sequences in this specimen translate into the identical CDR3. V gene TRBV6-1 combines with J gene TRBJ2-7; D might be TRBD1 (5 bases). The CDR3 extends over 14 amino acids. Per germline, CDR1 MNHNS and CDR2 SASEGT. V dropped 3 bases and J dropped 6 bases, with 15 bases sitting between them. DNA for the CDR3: TGTGCCAGCAGTGAGGGTTCAGGGTCCCTCGAGCAGTACTTC. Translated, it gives CASSEGSGSLEQYF.

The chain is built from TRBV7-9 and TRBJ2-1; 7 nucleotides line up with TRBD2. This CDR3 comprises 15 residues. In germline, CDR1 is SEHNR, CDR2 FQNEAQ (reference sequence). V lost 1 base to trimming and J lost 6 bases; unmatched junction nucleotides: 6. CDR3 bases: TGTGCCAGCAGCTTAGGCAGCGGGGAATCCAATGAGCAGTTCTTC. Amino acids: CASSLGSGESNEQFF.

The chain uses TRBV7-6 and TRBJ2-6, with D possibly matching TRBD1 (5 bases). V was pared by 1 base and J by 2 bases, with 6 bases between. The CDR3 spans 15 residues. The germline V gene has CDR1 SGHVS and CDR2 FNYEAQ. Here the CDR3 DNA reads TGTGCCAGCAGCTTAGGCAGGGCTGGGGCCAACGTCCTGACTTTC. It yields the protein CASSLGRAGANVLTF.

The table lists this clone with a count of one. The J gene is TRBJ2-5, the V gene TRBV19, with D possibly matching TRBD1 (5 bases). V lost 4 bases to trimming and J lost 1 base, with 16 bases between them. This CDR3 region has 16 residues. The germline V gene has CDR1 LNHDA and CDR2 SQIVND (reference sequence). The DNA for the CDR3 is TGTGCCAGTAGTACCCCTGGCAGGGTGGGCCAAGAGACCCAGTACTTC. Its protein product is CASSTPGRVGQETQYF.

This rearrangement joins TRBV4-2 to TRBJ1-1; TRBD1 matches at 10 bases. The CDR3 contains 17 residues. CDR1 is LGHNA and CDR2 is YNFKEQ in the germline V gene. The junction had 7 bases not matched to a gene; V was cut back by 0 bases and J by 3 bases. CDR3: CASSQDMATGGYTEAFF. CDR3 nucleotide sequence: TGTGCCAGCAGCCAAGATATGGCGACAGGGGGCTACACTGAAGCTTTCTTT.